These 10 T cell receptor beta chains share one sample of origin, sequenced in a study of T cells in Graves' hyperthyroidism and ophthalmopathy. Amplification yielded TCR beta CDR3 regions, with RNA transcripts as the source. A set of HTBI primers served as the primers for a first-round RT-PCR of the TCR CDR3. TCRdb reprocessed the multiplex PCR reads with MiXCR, giving one entry per CDR3 protein. The top ten clones hold approximately 10% of a sample with 530,000 or so distinct CDR3 sequences, roughly a quarter of them seen once. The sequenced material came from blood. Source of these receptors: a woman in her twenties or thirties with Graves' ophthalmopathy.

The CDR3 sequence is CASSAAPRLAGLDPETQYF. CDR3 coding DNA: TGCGCCAGCAGCGCCGCCCCGCGCCTAGCGGGTTTGGATCCAGAGACCCAGTACTTC. This chain connects TRBV5-1 to TRBJ2-5; 8 bases align to TRBD2. The CDR3 covers 19 residues. CDR1 SGHRS and CDR2 YFSETQ come from the germline V gene. V lost 4 bases to trimming and J lost 4 bases; unmatched junction nucleotides: 21.

This clonotype was observed many times. The chain recombines TRBV6-5 with TRBJ2-7; a possible D gene is TRBD2 (6 bases). Germline CDR1 and CDR2: MNHEY and SVGAGI. V gave up 0 bases and J gave up 0 bases, with 9 bases separating them. The length of the CDR3 is 15 residues. The CDR3: CASSYSGGDSYEQYF. The CDR3 DNA sequence: TGTGCCAGCAGTTACTCGGGCGGGGACTCCTACGAGCAGTACTTC.

The gene calls are TRBV10-3 and TRBJ1-2; no firm D call. Germline CDR1 and CDR2: ENHRY and SYGVKD. The CDR3 length is 13 residues. V lost 6 bases and J lost 4, with 12 bases in between. CDR3 amino acids: CAISVETLYGYTF. CDR3 in DNA: TGTGCCATCAGCGTTGAGACACTCTATGGCTACACCTTC.

The table lists this clonotype with many counts. The rearrangement joins TRBV9 to TRBJ2-5; D is unclear. Germline V gene data show CDR1 as SGDLS and CDR2 as YYNGEE. The V gene lost 1 base and the J gene lost 5 bases, with 12 bases spanning the gap. This CDR3 spans 14 amino acids. CDR3 amino acids: CASSVNAQTETQYF. DNA for the CDR3: TGTGCCAGCAGCGTAAATGCACAAACGGAGACCCAGTACTTC.

Turning to this clonotype: At one of its ends the junction is not consistent with the germline gene, which may arise from a read error. The chain joins TRBV6-2 or TRBV6-3 to TRBJ1-5, with D possibly being TRBD1 (6 bases). In germline, CDR1 is MNHEY, CDR2 SVGEGT. The CDR3 runs to 13 residues. The chain's CDR3 is CAGSLTGSQPQHF. DNA for the CDR3: TGTGCCGGCAGTTTGACAGGTAGCCAGCCCCAGCATTTT.

The rearrangement uses TRBV5-4 and TRBJ2-5; 7 bases line up with TRBD1. The CDR3 is made up of 11 amino acids. V lost 6 bases and J lost 4; bases outside the gene matches: 0. Germline assignment: CDR1 SGHNT and CDR2 YYREEE (reference sequence). In DNA, the CDR3 is TGTGCCAGCAACAGGGGAGAGACCCAGTACTTC. It specifies CASNRGETQYF.

This clonotype was picked up many times. The chain's CDR3 is CSARSQSYEQYF. The CDR3 DNA sequence: TGCAGTGCTAGAAGTCAGTCCTACGAGCAGTACTTC. The rearrangement joins TRBV20-1 to TRBJ2-7; the D is unclear. The CDR3 spans 12 residues. Trimming stripped 2 bases from V and 1 base from J, with 6 bases between. Germline CDR1 and CDR2: DFQATT and SNEGSKA (reference sequence).

This clonotype has ten or more counts. The V and J genes are TRBV19 and TRBJ1-5, with 9 bases fitting TRBD1. The CDR3 is 14 residues long. Germline V lookup: CDR1 LNHDA, CDR2 SQIVND (reference sequence). After removal of 10 bases from V and 2 bases from J, the junction contained 6 bases not matched to a gene. The CDR3 bases are TGTGCCACCTCGGACAGGGGAGGCAATCAGCCCCAGCATTTT. Amino acid sequence: CATSDRGGNQPQHF.

V usage is TRBV18 and J usage is TRBJ2-7; tentatively, D is TRBD1 or TRBD2 (6 bases each). V gave up 8 bases and J gave up 5 bases, with 13 bases separating them. Germline V gives CDR1 KGHSH, CDR2 LQKENI. The CDR3 has 12 residues. The CDR3 is CASGGGINEQYF. CDR3 DNA sequence: TGTGCCAGCGGAGGGGGTATAAACGAGCAGTACTTC.

There are many counts of this clonotype. The genes are TRBV27 and TRBJ1-5, with D possibly TRBD1 on 6 matching bases. CDR3 length: 19 amino acids. With 4 bases removed from V and 2 bases from J, the gap between germline ends came to 24 bases. The V gene's germline CDR1 is MNHEY and CDR2 SMNVEV (reference sequence). This chain's CDR3 is CASSSSGASMVYGNQPQHF. The CDR3 DNA reads as TGTGCCAGCAGTTCATCAGGGGCCTCAATGGTCTATGGCAATCAGCCCCAGCATTTT.